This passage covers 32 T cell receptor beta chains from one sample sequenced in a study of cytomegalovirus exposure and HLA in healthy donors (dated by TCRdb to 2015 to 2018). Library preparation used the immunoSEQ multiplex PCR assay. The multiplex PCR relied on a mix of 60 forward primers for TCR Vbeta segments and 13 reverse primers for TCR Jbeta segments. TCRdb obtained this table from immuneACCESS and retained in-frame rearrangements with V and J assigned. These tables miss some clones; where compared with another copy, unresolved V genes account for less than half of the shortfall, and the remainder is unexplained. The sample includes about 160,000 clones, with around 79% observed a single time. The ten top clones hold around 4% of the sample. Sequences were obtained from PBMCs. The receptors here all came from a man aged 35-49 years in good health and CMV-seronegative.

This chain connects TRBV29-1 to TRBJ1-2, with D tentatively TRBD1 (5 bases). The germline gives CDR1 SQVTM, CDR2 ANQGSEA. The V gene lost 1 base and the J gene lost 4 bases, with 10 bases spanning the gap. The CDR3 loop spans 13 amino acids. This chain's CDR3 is CSVEVGGTYGYTF. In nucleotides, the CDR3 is TGCAGCGTTGAAGTCGGGGGGACCTATGGCTACACCTTC.

The CDR3 reads CSEELRGTQYF. The DNA of the CDR3 is TGCAGTGAGGAGTTAAGAGGGACCCAGTACTTC. This chain links TRBV20-1 with TRBJ2-5; D is undetermined. Deletions cut 7 bases from V and 7 bases from J, with 13 bases between. Germline V gives CDR1 DFQATT, CDR2 SNEGSKA (reference sequence). The CDR3 loop spans 11 amino acids.

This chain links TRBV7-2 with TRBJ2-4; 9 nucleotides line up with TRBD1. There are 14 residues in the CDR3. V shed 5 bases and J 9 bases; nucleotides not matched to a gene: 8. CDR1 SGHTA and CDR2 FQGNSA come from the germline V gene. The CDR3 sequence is CASSRRDRESIQYF. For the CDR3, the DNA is TGTGCCAGCAGCCGCCGGGACAGGGAATCCATTCAGTACTTC.

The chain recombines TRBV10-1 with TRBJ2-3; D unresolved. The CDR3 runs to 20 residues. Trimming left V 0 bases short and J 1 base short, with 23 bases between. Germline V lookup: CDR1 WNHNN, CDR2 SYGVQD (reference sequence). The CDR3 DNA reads TGCGCCAGCAGTGAGTCGACTCGGCAGTACAAGATTTCGGGCACAGATACGCAGTATTTT. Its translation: CASSESTRQYKISGTDTQYF.

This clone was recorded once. CDR3 in DNA: TGCAGCGCTGGACAGCCTGGTGCGCAGTATTTT. Its translation: CSAGQPGAQYF. This chain uses TRBV29-1 with TRBJ2-3; TRBD1 might be the D (6 bases). The CDR3 has 11 residues. V was pared by 7 bases and J by 10 bases, with 15 bases between. Per the germline V gene, CDR1 is SQVTM and CDR2 is ANQGSEA.

This CDR3 reads CASSLQGTGANVLTF. As DNA, the CDR3 is TGCGCCAGCAGCTTGCAGGGAACTGGGGCCAACGTCCTGACTTTC. The chain is built from TRBV5-1 and TRBJ2-6; perhaps TRBD1 as D (5 bases). The CDR3 is 15 residues long. Trimming stripped 1 base from V and 2 bases from J, with 7 bases between. Germline V gene data show CDR1 as SGHRS and CDR2 as YFSETQ.

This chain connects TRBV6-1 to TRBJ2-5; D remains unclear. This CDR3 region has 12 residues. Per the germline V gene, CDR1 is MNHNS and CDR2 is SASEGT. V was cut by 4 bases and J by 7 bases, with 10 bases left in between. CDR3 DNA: TGTGCCAGCAGTGCAGTTGGCGGGACCCAGTACTTC. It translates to CASSAVGGTQYF.

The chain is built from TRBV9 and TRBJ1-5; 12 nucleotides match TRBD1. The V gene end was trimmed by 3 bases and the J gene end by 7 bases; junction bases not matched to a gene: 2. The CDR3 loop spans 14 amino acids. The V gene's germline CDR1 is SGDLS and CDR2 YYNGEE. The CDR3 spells CASSAGQGAQPQHF. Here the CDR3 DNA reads TGTGCCAGCAGCGCGGGACAGGGGGCCCAGCCCCAGCATTTT.

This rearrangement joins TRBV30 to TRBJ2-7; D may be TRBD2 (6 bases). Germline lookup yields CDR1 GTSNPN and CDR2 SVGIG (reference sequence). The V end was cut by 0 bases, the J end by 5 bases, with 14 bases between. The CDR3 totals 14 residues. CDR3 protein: CAWSVRRGLHEQYF. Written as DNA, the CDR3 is TGTGCCTGGAGTGTACGGAGGGGACTCCACGAGCAGTACTTC.

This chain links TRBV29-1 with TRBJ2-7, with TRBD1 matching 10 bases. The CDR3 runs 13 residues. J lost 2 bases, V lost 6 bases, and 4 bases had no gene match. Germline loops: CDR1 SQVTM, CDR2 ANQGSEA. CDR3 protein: CSVRTGGTYEQYF. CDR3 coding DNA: TGCAGCGTCCGGACAGGGGGGACCTACGAGCAGTACTTC.

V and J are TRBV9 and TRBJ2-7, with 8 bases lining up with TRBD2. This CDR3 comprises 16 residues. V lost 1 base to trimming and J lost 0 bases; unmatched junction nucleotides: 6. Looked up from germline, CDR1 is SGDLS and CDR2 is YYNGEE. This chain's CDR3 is CASSVNPAGVSYEQYF. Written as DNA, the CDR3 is TGTGCCAGCAGCGTAAACCCAGCGGGGGTCTCCTACGAGCAGTACTTC.

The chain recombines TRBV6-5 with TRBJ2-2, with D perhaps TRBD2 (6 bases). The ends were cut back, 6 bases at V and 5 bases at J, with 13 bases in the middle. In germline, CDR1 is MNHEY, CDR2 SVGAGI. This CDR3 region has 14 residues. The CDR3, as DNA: TGTGCCAGCAGAGGACTAATGGAAACCGGGGAGCTGTTTTTT. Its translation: CASRGLMETGELFF.

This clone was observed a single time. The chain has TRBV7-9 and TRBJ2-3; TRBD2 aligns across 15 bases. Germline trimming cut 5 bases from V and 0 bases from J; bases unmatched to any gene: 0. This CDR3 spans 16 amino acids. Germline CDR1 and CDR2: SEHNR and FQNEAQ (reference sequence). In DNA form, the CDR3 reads TGTGCCAGCAGCGGGACTAGCGGGGGGAGCACAGATACGCAGTATTTT. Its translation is CASSGTSGGSTDTQYF.

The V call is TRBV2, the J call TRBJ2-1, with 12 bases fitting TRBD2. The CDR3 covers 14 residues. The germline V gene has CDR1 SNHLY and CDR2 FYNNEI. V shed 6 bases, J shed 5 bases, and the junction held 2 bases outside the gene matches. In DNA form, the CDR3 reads TGTGCCAGCAGCCGACTAGCGGGGGACAATGAGCAGTTCTTC. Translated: CASSRLAGDNEQFF.

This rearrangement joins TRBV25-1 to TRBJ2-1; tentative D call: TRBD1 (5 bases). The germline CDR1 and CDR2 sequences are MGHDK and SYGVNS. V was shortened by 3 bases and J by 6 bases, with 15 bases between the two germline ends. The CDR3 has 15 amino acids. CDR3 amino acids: CASSDQGKSPNEQFF. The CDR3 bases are TGTGCCAGCAGTGATCAGGGTAAGAGCCCCAATGAGCAGTTCTTC.

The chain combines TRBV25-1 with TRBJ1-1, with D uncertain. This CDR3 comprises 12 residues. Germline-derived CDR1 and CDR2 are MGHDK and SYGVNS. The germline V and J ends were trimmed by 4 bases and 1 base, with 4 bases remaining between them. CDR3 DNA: TGTGCCAGCAGTGTCGGGAACACTGAAGCTTTCTTT. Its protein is CASSVGNTEAFF.

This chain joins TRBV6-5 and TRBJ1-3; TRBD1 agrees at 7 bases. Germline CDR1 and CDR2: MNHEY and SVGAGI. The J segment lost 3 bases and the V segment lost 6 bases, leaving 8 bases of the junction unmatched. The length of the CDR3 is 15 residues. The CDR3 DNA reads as TGTGCCAGCAGGCAGGGGGACTTTATTGGAAACACCATATATTTT. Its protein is CASRQGDFIGNTIYF.

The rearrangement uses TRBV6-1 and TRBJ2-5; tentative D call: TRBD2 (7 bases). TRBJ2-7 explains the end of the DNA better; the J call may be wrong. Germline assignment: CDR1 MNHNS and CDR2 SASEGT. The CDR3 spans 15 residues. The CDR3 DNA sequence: TGTGCCAGCAGTGAGGAGGGGGGGAGCTCCTACGAGCAGTACTTC. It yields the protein CASSEEGGSSYEQYF.

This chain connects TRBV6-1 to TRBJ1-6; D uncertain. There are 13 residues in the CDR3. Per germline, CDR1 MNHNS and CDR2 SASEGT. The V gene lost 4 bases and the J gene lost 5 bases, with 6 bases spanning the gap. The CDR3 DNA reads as TGTGCCAGCAGTGCCCGGGATAATTCACCCCTCCACTTT. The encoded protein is CASSARDNSPLHF.

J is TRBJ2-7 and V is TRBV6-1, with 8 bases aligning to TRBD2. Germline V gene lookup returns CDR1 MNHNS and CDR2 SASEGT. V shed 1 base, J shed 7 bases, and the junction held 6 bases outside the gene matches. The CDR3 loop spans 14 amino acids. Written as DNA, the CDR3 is TGTGCCAGCAGTGAAGTGGGACTAGTGCTTGAGCAGTACTTC. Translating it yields CASSEVGLVLEQYF.

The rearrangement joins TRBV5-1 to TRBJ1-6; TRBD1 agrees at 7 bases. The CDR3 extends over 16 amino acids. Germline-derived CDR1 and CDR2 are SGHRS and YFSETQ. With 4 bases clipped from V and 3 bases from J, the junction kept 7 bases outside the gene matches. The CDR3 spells CASSRQTGDYNSPLHF. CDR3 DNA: TGCGCCAGCAGCAGGCAAACAGGGGACTATAATTCACCCCTCCACTTT.

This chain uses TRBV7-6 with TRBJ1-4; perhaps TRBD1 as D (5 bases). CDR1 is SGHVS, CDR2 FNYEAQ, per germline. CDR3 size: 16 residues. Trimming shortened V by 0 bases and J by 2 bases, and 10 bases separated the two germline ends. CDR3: CASSLAPGGTNEKLFF. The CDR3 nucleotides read TGTGCCAGCAGCTTAGCTCCGGGGGGGACTAATGAAAAACTGTTTTTT.

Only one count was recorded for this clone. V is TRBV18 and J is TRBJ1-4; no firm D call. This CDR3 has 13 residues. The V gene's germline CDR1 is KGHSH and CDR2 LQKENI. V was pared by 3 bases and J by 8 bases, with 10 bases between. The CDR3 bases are TGTGCCAGCTCACCTCCCACCCTAGAAAAACTGTTTTTT. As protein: CASSPPTLEKLFF.

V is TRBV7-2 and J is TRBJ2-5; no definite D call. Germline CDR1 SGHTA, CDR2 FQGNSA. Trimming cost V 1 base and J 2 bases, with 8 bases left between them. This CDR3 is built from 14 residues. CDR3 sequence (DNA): TGTGCCAGCAGCTTAGGTGCTAGGCAAGAGACCCAGTACTTC. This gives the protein CASSLGARQETQYF. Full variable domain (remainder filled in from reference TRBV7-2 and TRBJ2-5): GAGVSQSPSNKVTEKGKDVELRCDPISGHTALYWYRQSLGQGLEFLIYFQGNSAPDKSGLPSDRFSAERTGGSVSTLTIQRTQQEDSAVYLCASSLGARQETQYFGPGTRLLVL.

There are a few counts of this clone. Written as DNA, the CDR3 is TGTGCCAGCCGTCCGACAGGCAGGGACAGTCAGCCCCAGCATTTT. Protein product: CASRPTGRDSQPQHF. The chain combines TRBV6-6 with TRBJ1-5, with 7 bases lining up with TRBD1. The V segment lost 8 bases and the J segment 6 bases; nucleotides outside the gene matches: 13. Germline CDR1 is MNHNY and CDR2 is SVGAGI (reference sequence). The CDR3 contains 15 residues.

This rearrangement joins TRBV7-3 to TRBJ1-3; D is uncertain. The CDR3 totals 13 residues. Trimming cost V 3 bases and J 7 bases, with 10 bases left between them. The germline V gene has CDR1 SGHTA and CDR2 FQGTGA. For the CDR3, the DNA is TGTGCCAGCAGCTTTGAGCGAGGGAACACCATATATTTT. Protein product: CASSFERGNTIYF. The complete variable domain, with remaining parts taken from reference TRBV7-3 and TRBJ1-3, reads GAGVSQTPSNKVTEKGKYVELRCDPISGHTALYWYRQSLGQGPEFLIYFQGTGAADDSGLPNDRFFAVRPEGSVSTLKIQRTERGDSAVYLCASSFERGNTIYFGEGSWLTVV.

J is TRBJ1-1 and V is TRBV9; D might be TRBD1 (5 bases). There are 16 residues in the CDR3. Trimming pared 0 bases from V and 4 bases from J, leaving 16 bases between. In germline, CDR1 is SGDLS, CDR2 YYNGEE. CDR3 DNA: TGTGCCAGCAGCGTAGAAGGTATTGGGGGGGGCACTGAAGCTTTCTTT. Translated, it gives CASSVEGIGGGTEAFF. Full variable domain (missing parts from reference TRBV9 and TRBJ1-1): DSGVTQTPKHLITATGQRVTLRCSPRSGDLSVYWYQQSLDQGLQFLIQYYNGEERAKGNILERFSAQQFPDLHSELNLSSLELGDSALYFCASSVEGIGGGTEAFFGQGTRLTVV.

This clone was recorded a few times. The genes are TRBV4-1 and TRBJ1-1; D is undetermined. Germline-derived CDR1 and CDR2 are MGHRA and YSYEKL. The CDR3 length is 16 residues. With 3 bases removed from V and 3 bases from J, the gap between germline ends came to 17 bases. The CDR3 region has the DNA TGCGCCAGCAGCCAGACGGCTTTGGCGGGGTACACTGAAGCTTTCTTT. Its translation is CASSQTALAGYTEAFF.

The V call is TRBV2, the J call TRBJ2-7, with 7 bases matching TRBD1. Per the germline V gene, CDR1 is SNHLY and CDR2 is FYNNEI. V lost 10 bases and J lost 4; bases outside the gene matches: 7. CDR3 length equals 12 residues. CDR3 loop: CATGRQGYEQYF. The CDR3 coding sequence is TGTGCCACCGGTCGACAGGGTTACGAGCAGTACTTC.

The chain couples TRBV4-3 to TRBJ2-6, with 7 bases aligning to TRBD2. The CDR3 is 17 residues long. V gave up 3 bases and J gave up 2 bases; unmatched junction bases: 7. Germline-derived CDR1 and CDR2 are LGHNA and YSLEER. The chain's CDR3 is CASSQGGGETGANVLTF. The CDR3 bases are TGCGCCAGCAGCCAGGGTGGGGGGGAAACTGGGGCCAACGTCCTGACTTTC.

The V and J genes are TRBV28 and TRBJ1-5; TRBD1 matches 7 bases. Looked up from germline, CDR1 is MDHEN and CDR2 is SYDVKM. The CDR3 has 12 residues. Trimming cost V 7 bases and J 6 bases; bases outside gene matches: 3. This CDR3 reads CASITGAQPQHF. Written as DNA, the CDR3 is TGTGCCAGCATCACAGGGGCTCAGCCCCAGCATTTT.

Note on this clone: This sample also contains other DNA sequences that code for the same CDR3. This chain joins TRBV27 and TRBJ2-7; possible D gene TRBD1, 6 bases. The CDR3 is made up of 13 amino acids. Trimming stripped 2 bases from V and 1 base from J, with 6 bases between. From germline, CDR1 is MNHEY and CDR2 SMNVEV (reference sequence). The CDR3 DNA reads TGTGCCAGCAGTTTACAGGGGTCCTACGAGCAGTACTTC. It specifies CASSLQGSYEQYF.